These 25 T cell receptor beta chains originate from one sample sequenced in a study of shared clonotypes between healthy human individuals. The assay was immunoSEQ multiplex PCR, and TCRdb's table has in-frame clones only and misses some. The sample shows approximately 1,500,000 clones, nearly 99% of them seen only once. Sample: naive CD4+ T cells sorted from blood. The subset here: CD45RA+ positively selected. Receptors originate from a man aged 30-40 years in good health.

V usage is TRBV5-1 and J usage is TRBJ2-7; a weak D match, TRBD2 (6 bases). Trimming cost V 6 bases and J 1 base, with 11 bases left between them. This CDR3 spans 13 amino acids. CDR1 and CDR2 from the germline V gene are SGHRS and YFSETQ. CDR3 sequence: CASKIAESYEQYF. CDR3 coding DNA: TGCGCCAGCAAAATAGCGGAGTCCTACGAGCAGTACTTC.

V gene TRBV14 combines with J gene TRBJ2-7, with D possibly TRBD1 on 5 matching bases. The V end lost 3 bases, the J end lost 1 base, and 13 bases lay between the germline ends. CDR3 length: 15 amino acids. Germline V CDR1 and CDR2: SGHDN, FVKESK. The CDR3 loop reads CASSHTTVPSYEQYF. In DNA, the CDR3 is TGTGCCAGCAGCCACACGACAGTACCTTCCTACGAGCAGTACTTC.

The chain has TRBV28 and TRBJ2-7; 10 bases are a match to TRBD2. This CDR3 has 16 amino acids. CDR1 MDHEN and CDR2 SYDVKM come from the germline V gene. The V segment lost 2 bases and the J segment 6 bases; nucleotides outside the gene matches: 10. The CDR3 is CASSLSRAGGPGEQYF. The CDR3 DNA is TGTGCCAGCAGTTTAAGTCGAGCGGGAGGGCCCGGCGAGCAGTACTTC. Complete variable domain (other parts from reference TRBV28 and TRBJ2-7): DVKVTQSSRYLVKRTGEKVFLECVQDMDHENMFWYRQDPGLGLRLIYFSYDVKMKEKGDIPEGYSVSREKKERFSLILESASTNQTSMYLCASSLSRAGGPGEQYFGPGTRLTVT.

The genes are TRBV7-2 and TRBJ2-1; a weak D match, TRBD1 (6 bases). Between the trimmed V and J ends, which lost 6 bases and 2 bases, there was a span of 11 bases. The germline CDR1 and CDR2 sequences are SGHTA and FQGNSA. CDR3 length: 14 residues. The CDR3 region is CASRHRETYNEQFF. CDR3 coding DNA: TGTGCCAGCAGGCACAGGGAAACCTACAATGAGCAGTTCTTC.

The V and J genes are TRBV5-4 and TRBJ2-2; D is perhaps TRBD1 (5 bases). With 5 bases removed from V and 2 bases from J, the gap between germline ends came to 16 bases. Germline V lookup: CDR1 SGHNT, CDR2 YYREEE (reference sequence). The CDR3 loop spans 16 amino acids. The CDR3: CASSLLTAPNTGELFF. In DNA, the CDR3 is TGTGCCAGCAGTTTGTTGACAGCCCCCAACACCGGGGAGCTGTTTTTT.

The chain couples TRBV6-1 to TRBJ2-7, with D possibly being TRBD1 (6 bases). The V and J ends lost 5 bases and 2 bases respectively, with 10 bases between them. CDR1 and CDR2 (germline): MNHNS, SASEGT. The CDR3 loop spans 13 amino acids. DNA for the CDR3: TGTGCCAGCAGTAAGACAGGCCCCTACGAGCAGTACTTC. This gives the protein CASSKTGPYEQYF.

The V gene is TRBV4-3, the J gene TRBJ2-7; 10 bases map to TRBD1. This CDR3 has 15 amino acids. V shed 4 bases and J 6 bases; nucleotides not matched to a gene: 9. The V gene's germline CDR1 is LGHNA and CDR2 YSLEER. For the CDR3, the DNA is TGCGCCAGCAGCCCCCGTGACAGGGGGCGCGGCGAGCAGTACTTC. Translating gives CASSPRDRGRGEQYF.

This chain links TRBV20-1 with TRBJ2-1; no firm D call. Trimming left V 5 bases short and J 1 base short, with 3 bases between. The CDR3 extends over 11 amino acids. CDR1 and CDR2 (germline): DFQATT, SNEGSKA (reference sequence). The DNA of the CDR3 is TGCAGTGCTCTTTCCTACAATGAGCAGTTCTTC. Translation: CSALSYNEQFF.

The rearrangement uses TRBV2 and TRBJ2-7; TRBD2 matches 9 bases. The CDR3 has 16 amino acids. V lost 5 bases to trimming and J lost 1 base; unmatched junction nucleotides: 9. CDR1 and CDR2 from the germline V gene are SNHLY and FYNNEI. The CDR3 protein is CASSPSLAGVSYEQYF. CDR3 coding DNA: TGTGCCAGCAGTCCGTCCTTAGCGGGAGTGTCCTACGAGCAGTACTTC.

Remarks on this clone: The sample holds other DNA sequences that translate to the same CDR3. This sequence joins TRBV20-1 and TRBJ2-3; D gene unclear. Trimming removed 4 bases from V and 3 bases from J, with 5 bases in between. CDR1 is DFQATT and CDR2 is SNEGSKA in the germline V gene (reference sequence). The CDR3 consists of 11 residues. CDR3 region: CSAKMTDTQYF. In DNA form, the CDR3 reads TGCAGTGCTAAAATGACAGATACGCAGTATTTT.

V is TRBV27 and J is TRBJ1-1, with D perhaps matching TRBD1 (5 bases). Trimming left V 2 bases short and J 2 bases short, with 18 bases between. Germline V lookup: CDR1 MNHEY, CDR2 SMNVEV (reference sequence). CDR3 length equals 17 residues. The CDR3 is CASSLTKRSDRNTEAFF. In DNA form, the CDR3 reads TGTGCCAGCAGTTTAACAAAGCGGTCCGACAGAAACACTGAAGCTTTCTTT.

This clone was found once. The rearrangement joins TRBV6-1 to TRBJ2-7, with 11 bases aligning to TRBD2. The length of the CDR3 is 15 residues. Trimming cost V 9 bases and J 4 bases; bases outside gene matches: 11. Per the germline V gene, CDR1 is MNHNS and CDR2 is SASEGT. Here the CDR3 reads CASKKLLAGEYEQYF. The CDR3 region has the DNA TGTGCCAGTAAAAAACTACTAGCGGGAGAGTACGAGCAGTACTTC.

The V and J genes are TRBV9 and TRBJ2-2; D call uncertain. The CDR3 is 15 residues long. V was shortened by 1 base and J by 1 base, with 8 bases between the two germline ends. From germline, CDR1 is SGDLS and CDR2 YYNGEE. This CDR3 is CASSVIPGNTGELFF. The CDR3 DNA is TGTGCCAGCAGCGTAATTCCAGGGAACACCGGGGAGCTGTTTTTT.

This clone showed up just once. This chain uses TRBV27 with TRBJ1-5; D is unclear. Germline values: CDR1 MNHEY, CDR2 SMNVEV (reference sequence). CDR3 length: 14 residues. V was cut by 5 bases and J by 4 bases, with 12 bases left in between. CDR3: CASSVAGKNQPQHF. CDR3 DNA sequence: TGTGCCAGCAGTGTAGCCGGGAAGAATCAGCCCCAGCATTTT.

The chain recombines TRBV25-1 with TRBJ2-7; no clear D gene. The germline V gene has CDR1 MGHDK and CDR2 SYGVNS. The CDR3 runs to 15 residues. V was clipped by 0 bases and J by 2 bases, with 11 bases between them. The chain's CDR3 is CASSEYARHTYEQYF. The CDR3 bases are TGTGCCAGCAGTGAATATGCCAGGCACACCTACGAGCAGTACTTC.

The chain joins TRBV6-1 to TRBJ2-7, with unresolved D. V gave up 6 bases and J gave up 5 bases, with 5 bases separating them. Germline loops: CDR1 MNHNS, CDR2 SASEGT. The CDR3 loop spans 10 amino acids. DNA of the CDR3: TGTGCCAGCAGAAAAGACGAGCAGTACTTC. This translates into CASRKDEQYF.

This chain joins TRBV28 and TRBJ1-2, with 7 bases fitting TRBD1. Trimming cost V 1 base and J 8 bases; bases outside gene matches: 4. The CDR3 has 13 amino acids. Germline CDR1 is MDHEN and CDR2 is SYDVKM. CDR3 nucleotide sequence: TGTGCCAGCAGTTTATTAGGGGGCGCGGGCTACACCTTC. Amino acids: CASSLLGGAGYTF.

The chain has TRBV14 and TRBJ1-2, with D uncertain. This CDR3 is 12 amino acids long. Looked up from germline, CDR1 is SGHDN and CDR2 is FVKESK. Trimming pared 2 bases from V and 2 bases from J, leaving 3 bases between. Here the CDR3 DNA reads TGTGCCAGCAGCCAACTAAACTATGGCTACACCTTC. This gives the protein CASSQLNYGYTF.

About this clone itself: Other DNA sequences in the same sample also yield this CDR3. This rearrangement joins TRBV6-1 to TRBJ1-5, with D possibly being TRBD1 (5 bases). The germline CDR1 and CDR2 sequences are MNHNS and SASEGT. The CDR3 runs 14 residues. V lost 4 bases to trimming and J lost 2 bases, with 9 bases between them. The CDR3 reads CASSVRGGNQPQHF. The CDR3, as DNA: TGTGCCAGCAGTGTACGGGGGGGCAATCAGCCCCAGCATTTT.

As DNA, the CDR3 is TGTGCCAGCGTCTCGCGGGACTATGGCTACACCTTC. Translation: CASVSRDYGYTF. V gene TRBV2 combines with J gene TRBJ1-2; D remains ambiguous. The germline V and J ends were trimmed by 8 bases and 3 bases, with 10 bases remaining between them. The germline CDR1 and CDR2 sequences are SNHLY and FYNNEI. This CDR3 has 12 residues.

J is TRBJ2-7 and V is TRBV7-2, with 10 positions matching TRBD2. The CDR3 is 14 residues long. Germline CDR1 and CDR2: SGHTA and FQGNSA. Trimming cost V 6 bases and J 5 bases; bases outside gene matches: 7. CDR3 protein: CASRSSGSVHEQYF. CDR3 bases: TGTGCCAGCAGGTCTAGCGGGAGCGTCCACGAGCAGTACTTC. The complete variable domain, with remaining parts taken from reference TRBV7-2 and TRBJ2-7, reads GAGVSQSPSNKVTEKGKDVELRCDPISGHTALYWYRQSLGQGLEFLIYFQGNSAPDKSGLPSDRFSAERTGGSVSTLTIQRTQQEDSAVYLCASRSSGSVHEQYFGPGTRLTVT.

This chain uses TRBV25-1 with TRBJ2-7, with 8 positions matching TRBD1. The CDR3 is 14 residues long. Germline V gene lookup returns CDR1 MGHDK and CDR2 SYGVNS. Trimming cost V 6 bases and J 5 bases; bases outside gene matches: 9. The CDR3 sequence is CASSLTGVTNEQYF. The DNA for the CDR3 is TGTGCCAGCAGCTTGACAGGGGTTACAAACGAGCAGTACTTC.

The rearrangement links TRBV29-1 to TRBJ1-2; D remains unclear. Germline CDR1 is SQVTM and CDR2 is ANQGSEA. This CDR3 region has 12 residues. Trimming stripped 1 base from V and 2 bases from J, with 5 bases between. In DNA form, the CDR3 reads TGCAGCGTTGAAGGACGGAACTATGGCTACACCTTC. Residues: CSVEGRNYGYTF.

CDR3 nucleotide sequence: TGTGCCAGCATTCCCCGGGTTAAGAACACTGAAGCTTTCTTT. It translates to CASIPRVKNTEAFF. This chain connects TRBV28 to TRBJ1-1; D gene unclear. The CDR3 is 14 amino acids. With 7 bases removed from V and 1 base from J, the gap between germline ends came to 13 bases. CDR1 is MDHEN, CDR2 SYDVKM, per germline.

The chain employs TRBV6-1 and TRBJ2-5; tentatively, D is TRBD2 (5 bases). The germline CDR1 and CDR2 sequences are MNHNS and SASEGT. This CDR3 is 14 amino acids long. Between the trimmed V and J ends, which lost 10 bases and 2 bases, there was a span of 17 bases. CDR3 coding DNA: TGTGCCATAACCGAGGGCGGCCCGCAAGAGACCCAGTACTTC. Encoded protein: CAITEGGPQETQYF.